This is a list of T cell receptor beta chains from one sample in a study of shared clonotypes between healthy human individuals. TCRdb keeps only in-frame clones here, not all; method: immunoSEQ multiplex PCR. The data hold about 480,000 clones, with over 60% observed a single time. The sequencing sample was made of PBMCs. Source of these receptors: a woman in her thirties or forties in good health. Some clones in this sample may be carry-over from other donors' samples. CDR3s include the opening cysteine and the closing phenylalanine or tryptophan. The D gene is left open where the match is weak. Clone sizes are given selectively: once, few, many, or a class where the clone is expanded.

.,17,TRBV7-9,.,TRBJ2-6,TGTGCCAGCAGCTTACCGAGGGGCGCGGGTGGGGCCAACGTCCTGACTTTC,CASSLPRGAGGANVLTF
.,15,TRBV19,few,TRBJ2-7,TGTGCCAGTAGTATAGAGGCAGGGGCCTCCTACGAGCAGTACTTC,CASSIEAGASYEQYF
TRBD1,14,TRBV28,.,TRBJ2-5,TGTGCCAGCAGTCAGACAGGGTGGCAAGAGACCCAGTACTTC,CASSQTGWQETQYF
.,13,TRBV28,few,TRBJ1-1,TGTGCCAGCAGGAGAACAGGAATCGCTGAAGCTTTCTTT,CASRRTGIAEAFF
.,11,TRBV4-1,.,TRBJ2-1,TGCGCCAGCAGCCAAGAGCGGCGTCTCTTCTTC,CASSQERRLFF
.,15,TRBV5-1,once,TRBJ2-3,TGCGCCAGCAGCTTTGAGCGGCCCGGCACAGATACGCAGTATTTT,CASSFERPGTDTQYF
TRBD2,16,TRBV7-2,.,TRBJ2-1,TGTGCCAGCAGTTCCTATAGCGGGGCTCGGGTCAATGAGCAGTTCTTC,CASSSYSGARVNEQFF
TRBD2,18,TRBV4-1,.,TRBJ2-7,TGCGCCAGCAGCCAAGATGTCCTTAGCGGGAGCCCCGCCTACGAGCAGTACTTC,CASSQDVLSGSPAYEQYF
.,14,TRBV30,.,TRBJ1-5,TGTGCCTGGAGCCGGGGGGTTTCGCGACAGCCCCAGCATTTT,CAWSRGVSRQPQHF
.,14,TRBV23-1,few,TRBJ2-5,TGCGCCAGACCTCGAGGGGATGATCAAGAGACCCAGTACTTC,CARPRGDDQETQYF
.,13,TRBV5-1,.,TRBJ2-7,TGCGCCAGCAGCCCGGGCAGGTCCTACGAGCAGTACTTC,CASSPGRSYEQYF
.,13,TRBV29-1,.,TRBJ2-2,TGCAGCGTTGCGGGGCGGAACACCGGGGAGCTGTTTTTT,CSVAGRNTGELFF
TRBD1,13,TRBV30,once,TRBJ1-1,TGTGCCTGGGAAAGGGGGCGCGGCACTGAAGCTTTCTTT,CAWERGRGTEAFF